One TCR beta chain is described in this entry. The antigen is undetermined. The sample comes from a study of neoadjuvant nivolumab and ipilimumab in lung cancer. Looking at the study overall: The combination arm added day-1 ipilimumab 1 mg/kg to nivolumab 3 mg/kg on days 1, 15, 29. Study results and limitations: Resected tumors had greater TCR richness and clonality than uninvolved lung. Higher pretherapy blood TCR richness went with higher resected-tumor richness.

Per germline, CDR1 SGHVS and CDR2 FQNEAQ. The V gene end was trimmed by 10 bases and the J gene end by 5 bases; junction bases not matched to a gene: 13. This CDR3 comprises 14 residues. The data were produced by immunoSEQ multiplex PCR, yet TCRdb's version contains in-frame clones alone and is incomplete. The table has under 20,000 clones, over 70% seen once; the top ten hold roughly 2.1%. Specimen: peripheral blood, collected before neoadjuvant nivolumab, alone or with ipilimumab. The source of this sequence is an adult with non-small cell lung cancer. The genes are TRBV7-8 and TRBJ2-7; the match to TRBD2 covers 8 bases. CDR3 in amino acids: CATQEKRESHEQYF. The CDR3 DNA sequence: TGTGCCACCCAGGAGAAGCGGGAGTCCCACGAGCAGTACTTC.